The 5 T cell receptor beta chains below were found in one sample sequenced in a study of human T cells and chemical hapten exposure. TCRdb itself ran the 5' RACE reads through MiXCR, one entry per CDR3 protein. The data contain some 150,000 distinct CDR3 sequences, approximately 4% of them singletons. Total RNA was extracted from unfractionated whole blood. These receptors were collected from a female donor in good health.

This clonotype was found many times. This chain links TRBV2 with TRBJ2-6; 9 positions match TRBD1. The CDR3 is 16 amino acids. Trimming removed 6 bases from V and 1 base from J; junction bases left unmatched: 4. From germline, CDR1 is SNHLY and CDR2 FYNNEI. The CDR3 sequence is CASRDRGRSGANVLTF. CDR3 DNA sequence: TGTGCCAGCAGGGACAGGGGACGGTCTGGGGCCAACGTCCTGACTTTC. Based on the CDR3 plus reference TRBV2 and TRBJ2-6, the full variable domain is EPEVTQTPSHQVTQMGQEVILRCVPISNHLYFYWYRQILGQKVEFLVSFYNNEISEKSEIFDDQFSVERPDGSNFTLKIRSTKLEDSAMYFCASRDRGRSGANVLTFGAGSRLTVL.

The CDR3 loop is CAISAGGATSGGNEQFF. For the CDR3, the DNA is TGTGCCATCAGCGCAGGGGGCGCGACTAGCGGTGGCAATGAGCAGTTCTTC. V is TRBV10-3 and J is TRBJ2-1; D is perhaps TRBD2 (9 bases). V lost 6 bases, J lost 6 bases, and 24 bases lay in between. Germline V lookup: CDR1 ENHRY, CDR2 SYGVKD. The CDR3 has 17 amino acids.

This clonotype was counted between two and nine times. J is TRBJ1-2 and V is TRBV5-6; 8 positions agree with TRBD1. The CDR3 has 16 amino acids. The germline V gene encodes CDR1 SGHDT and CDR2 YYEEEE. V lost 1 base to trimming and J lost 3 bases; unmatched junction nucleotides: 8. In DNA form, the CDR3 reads TGTGCCAGCAGCTTGCAGCGGCAGGGGGCCTACTATGGCTACACCTTC. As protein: CASSLQRQGAYYGYTF.

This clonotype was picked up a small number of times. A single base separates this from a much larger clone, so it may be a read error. In DNA, the CDR3 is TGTGCCAGCAAGGAAACCGGGACACATAATACCGACGAGCAGTACTTC. Amino acid sequence: CASKETGTHNTDEQYF. This chain joins TRBV25-1 and TRBJ2-7; maybe TRBD1 (6 bases). V was trimmed by 7 bases and J by 5 bases, leaving 24 bases between them. Germline V CDR1 and CDR2: MGHDK, SYGVNS. CDR3 size: 16 residues.

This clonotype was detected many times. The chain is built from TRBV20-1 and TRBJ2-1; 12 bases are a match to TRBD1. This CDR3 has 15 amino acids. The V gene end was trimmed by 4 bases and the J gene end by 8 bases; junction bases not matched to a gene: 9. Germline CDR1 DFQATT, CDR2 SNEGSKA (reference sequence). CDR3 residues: CSAMAGTGGSDEQFF. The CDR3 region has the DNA TGCAGTGCTATGGCCGGGACAGGGGGCTCGGATGAGCAGTTCTTC.